Each of the 9 T cell receptor beta chains below was sequenced from the same sample in a study of blood T cell repertoires in COVID-19. Repertoires were generated with immunoSEQ multiplex PCR, while TCRdb's copy carries only in-frame clones and drops some. This sample has a few hundred thousand clones, with about 86% found just once. Source material: peripheral blood. All receptors come from a man aged 45-65 years with active or convalescent COVID-19.

The gene calls are TRBV28 and TRBJ1-2; TRBD1 might be the D (6 bases). The CDR3 totals 15 residues. Per germline, CDR1 MDHEN and CDR2 SYDVKM. Between the trimmed V and J ends, which lost 4 bases and 8 bases, there was a span of 20 bases. CDR3 DNA: TGTGCCAGCAGTTCCTACTCCGGACAGAAAGGGGGCTACACCTTC. Its protein product is CASSSYSGQKGGYTF.

This clone was found a few times. The genes are TRBV10-1 and TRBJ2-7; maybe TRBD1 (6 bases). The CDR3 sequence is 14 residues long. The germline V gene has CDR1 WNHNN and CDR2 SYGVQD (reference sequence). The ends were cut back, 6 bases at V and 5 bases at J, with 17 bases in the middle. The CDR3 sequence is CASSGEDSWDEQYF. In DNA, the CDR3 is TGCGCCAGCAGCGGAGAGGACAGTTGGGACGAGCAGTACTTC.

Notes on this clone: The germline gene is not matched at one end of the junction; a read error may be the cause. V is TRBV10-3 and J is TRBJ2-1, with 7 positions matching TRBD1. This CDR3 is 14 amino acids long. The germline V gene has CDR1 ENHRY and CDR2 SYGVKD. The DNA of the CDR3 is TGTGCCATCAGTGAACGGACAGGATACAATGGGCAGTTCTTC. It translates to CAISERTGYNGQFF.

The V call is TRBV4-1, the J call TRBJ2-3; 9 positions match TRBD2. There are 17 residues in the CDR3. The ends lost 1 base at V and 7 bases at J; junction bases unmatched: 12. Germline V gives CDR1 MGHRA, CDR2 YSYEKL. The CDR3 reads CASSQGVTSGAHYTQYF. The CDR3 nucleotides read TGCGCCAGCAGCCAAGGGGTGACTAGCGGAGCACACTATACGCAGTATTTT.

The chain couples TRBV5-1 to TRBJ1-3; the match to TRBD1 covers 8 bases. Germline-derived CDR1 and CDR2 are SGHRS and YFSETQ. This CDR3 is built from 17 residues. With 4 bases clipped from V and 0 bases from J, the junction kept 9 bases outside the gene matches. The CDR3 spells CASSRRDRSISGNTIYF. CDR3 in DNA: TGCGCCAGCAGCCGACGGGACAGGTCCATCTCTGGAAACACCATATATTTT.

The chain employs TRBV7-9 and TRBJ2-5; D perhaps matches TRBD2 (5 bases). The CDR3 sequence is 14 residues long. Looked up from germline, CDR1 is SEHNR and CDR2 is FQNEAQ (reference sequence). V was shortened by 5 bases and J by 2 bases, with 12 bases between the two germline ends. CDR3: CASSRSRDQETQYF. The CDR3 nucleotides are TGTGCCAGCAGCCGCTCCCGGGATCAAGAGACCCAGTACTTC.

This chain joins TRBV5-1 and TRBJ2-5; D may be TRBD1 (5 bases). This CDR3 region has 13 residues. V dropped 4 bases and J dropped 6 bases, with 13 bases sitting between them. Germline assignment: CDR1 SGHRS and CDR2 YFSETQ. The CDR3 protein is CASSPDTGQTQYF. The CDR3 DNA reads as TGCGCCAGCAGCCCGGACACTGGGCAGACCCAGTACTTC.

The rearrangement joins TRBV7-9 to TRBJ1-6; the D gene is possibly TRBD1 (5 bases). Trimming stripped 5 bases from V and 0 bases from J, with 11 bases between. CDR1 is SEHNR and CDR2 is FQNEAQ in the germline V gene (reference sequence). The CDR3 extends over 16 amino acids. For the CDR3, the DNA is TGTGCCAGCAGCCCCCGGGGGAGCTCCTATAATTCACCCCTCCACTTT. Its protein product is CASSPRGSSYNSPLHF.

The genes are TRBV5-4 and TRBJ2-3, with 9 bases identical to TRBD2. This CDR3 has 16 amino acids. Germline CDR1 reads SGHNT; CDR2 reads YYREEE (reference sequence). V was clipped by 2 bases and J by 4 bases; unmatched bases: 8. The CDR3 sequence is CASSFGRGGPADTQYF. The CDR3 bases are TGTGCCAGCAGCTTCGGGCGGGGGGGCCCCGCAGATACGCAGTATTTT.